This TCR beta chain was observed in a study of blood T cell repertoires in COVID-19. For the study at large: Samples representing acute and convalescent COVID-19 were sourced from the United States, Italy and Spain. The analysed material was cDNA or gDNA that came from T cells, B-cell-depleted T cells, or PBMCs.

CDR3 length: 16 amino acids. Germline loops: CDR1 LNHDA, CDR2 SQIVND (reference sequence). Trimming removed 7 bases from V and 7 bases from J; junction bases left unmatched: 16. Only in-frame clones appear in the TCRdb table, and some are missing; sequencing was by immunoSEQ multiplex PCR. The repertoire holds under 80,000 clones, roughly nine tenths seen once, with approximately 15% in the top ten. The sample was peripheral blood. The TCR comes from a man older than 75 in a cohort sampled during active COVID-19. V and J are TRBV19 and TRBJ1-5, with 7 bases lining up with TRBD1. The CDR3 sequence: CASKKGAGADGQPQHF. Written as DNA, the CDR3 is TGTGCCAGTAAAAAGGGGGCCGGAGCTGATGGGCAGCCCCAGCATTTT.